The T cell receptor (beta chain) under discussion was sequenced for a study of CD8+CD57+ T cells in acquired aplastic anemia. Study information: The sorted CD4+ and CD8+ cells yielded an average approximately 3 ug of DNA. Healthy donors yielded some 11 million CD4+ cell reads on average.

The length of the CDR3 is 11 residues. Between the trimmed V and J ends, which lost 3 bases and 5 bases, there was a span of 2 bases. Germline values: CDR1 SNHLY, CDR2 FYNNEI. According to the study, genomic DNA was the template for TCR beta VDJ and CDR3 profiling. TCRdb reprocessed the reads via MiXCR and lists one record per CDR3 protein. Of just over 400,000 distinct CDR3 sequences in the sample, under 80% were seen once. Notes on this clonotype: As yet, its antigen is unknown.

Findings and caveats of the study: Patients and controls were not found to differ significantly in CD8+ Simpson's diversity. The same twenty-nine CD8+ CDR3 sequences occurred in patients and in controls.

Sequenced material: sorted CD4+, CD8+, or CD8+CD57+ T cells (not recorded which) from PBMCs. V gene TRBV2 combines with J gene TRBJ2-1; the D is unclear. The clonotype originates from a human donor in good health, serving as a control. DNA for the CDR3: TGTGCCAGCAGTGACAACAATGAGCAGTTCTTC. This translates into CASSDNNEQFF.